The clone carrying this TCR beta chain was detected many times. The antigen remains unidentified. V shed 5 bases and J shed 12 bases, with 20 bases lying between them. The CDR3 extends over 14 amino acids. This entry comes from a study of CD8 T cells in ankylosing spondylitis. Study conclusions and caveats: Typical of ankylosing spondylitis blood, it appeared, was a TCR beta motif of roughly eight highly homologous variants.

One entry per CDR3 protein, called by TCRdb with MiXCR from the 5' RACE reads. The data hold roughly 120,000 distinct CDR3 sequences, with around 7% observed a single time. Sequences were obtained from blood, either unsorted or a sorted T cell fraction (not recorded which). The receptor comes from a male donor with ankylosing spondylitis or in good health (not recorded which). The rearrangement uses TRBV12-3 or TRBV12-4 and TRBJ2-1, with D tentatively TRBD2 (5 bases). The CDR3 DNA is TGTGCCAGCAGTCCCCTTACCCAGGCAGGAGGGCAGTTCTTC. Its protein product is CASSPLTQAGGQFF.